Each of the 16 T cell receptor beta chains below was sequenced from the same sample in a study of T cell responses to AZD1222 COVID-19 vaccine. Profiling relied on immunoSEQ multiplex PCR, and the TCRdb table lists in-frame clones only, not all of them. This table has about 37,000 clones, 70% to 90% appearing once. Source: peripheral blood, taken on day 0 of AZD1222 vaccination. All receptors come from an adult in good health.

This sequence joins TRBV19 and TRBJ2-1, with TRBD1 identical over 9 bases. The V and J ends lost 5 bases and 4 bases, in that order; junction bases with no gene match: 6. Germline V gene sequence: CDR1 LNHDA, CDR2 SQIVND (reference sequence). This CDR3 is built from 15 residues. The CDR3 DNA sequence: TGTGCCAGTAGTCCGACAGGGGGAGCATACAATGAGCAGTTCTTC. Translated: CASSPTGGAYNEQFF.

This chain links TRBV14 with TRBJ1-2; TRBD1 matches 10 bases. The V segment lost 10 bases and the J segment 4 bases; nucleotides outside the gene matches: 6. CDR3 length equals 13 residues. From germline, CDR1 is SGHDN and CDR2 FVKESK. The DNA of the CDR3 is TGTGCCACAGCAAGGGACAGGGGCTATGGCTACACCTTC. It specifies CATARDRGYGYTF. The variable domain in full, with the rest retrieved from reference TRBV14 and TRBJ1-2, is EAGVTQFPSHSVIEKGQTVTLRCDPISGHDNLYWYRRVMGKEIKFLLHFVKESKQDESGMPNNRFLAERTGGTYSTLKVQPAELEDSGVYFCATARDRGYGYTFGSGTRLTVV.

This chain connects TRBV28 to TRBJ1-1; a possible D gene is TRBD1 (6 bases). The CDR3 is 16 amino acids. Germline V gene lookup returns CDR1 MDHEN and CDR2 SYDVKM. The V and J ends lost 6 bases and 1 base respectively, with 18 bases between them. CDR3 in DNA: TGTGCCAGCAGCCCTCCTCGGACAGAAGAGAACACTGAAGCTTTCTTT. Translating gives CASSPPRTEENTEAFF.

The J gene is TRBJ1-4, the V gene TRBV9, with D unresolved. The CDR3 contains 14 residues. The V end was cut by 4 bases, the J end by 7 bases, with 14 bases between. CDR1 and CDR2 from the germline V gene are SGDLS and YYNGEE. CDR3 loop: CASSPSPTTEKLFF. In DNA form, the CDR3 reads TGTGCCAGCAGCCCAAGCCCTACAACTGAAAAACTGTTTTTT.

The gene calls are TRBV7-2 and TRBJ1-2; TRBD1 matches 7 bases. The CDR3 consists of 15 residues. CDR1 and CDR2 (germline): SGHTA, FQGNSA. The V segment lost 4 bases and the J segment 8 bases; nucleotides outside the gene matches: 13. CDR3 protein: CASSSAAQGEGGYTF. CDR3 DNA: TGTGCCAGCAGCTCAGCGGCCCAGGGGGAAGGGGGCTACACCTTC.

This chain uses TRBV5-1 with TRBJ2-1, with 8 nucleotides matching TRBD2. With V trimmed by 0 bases and J by 0 bases, 8 bases remained unmatched. The germline gives CDR1 SGHRS, CDR2 YFSETQ. CDR3 length: 18 amino acids. The CDR3 protein is CASSLAETSESSYNEQFF. The CDR3 DNA reads as TGCGCCAGCAGCTTGGCCGAGACTAGCGAGAGCTCCTACAATGAGCAGTTCTTC.

The rearrangement uses TRBV28 and TRBJ1-5; D call uncertain. This CDR3 comprises 15 residues. The ends were cut back, 2 bases at V and 0 bases at J, with 8 bases in the middle. Germline V gene sequence: CDR1 MDHEN, CDR2 SYDVKM. CDR3 loop: CASSLEKNSNQPQHF. The CDR3 DNA reads TGTGCCAGCAGTTTAGAGAAGAATAGCAATCAGCCCCAGCATTTT.

This chain uses TRBV28 with TRBJ2-5, with 10 bases fitting TRBD1. V dropped 3 bases and J dropped 3; count of bases not matched to a gene: 7. CDR1 and CDR2 from the germline V gene are MDHEN and SYDVKM. The CDR3 has 16 amino acids. In nucleotides, the CDR3 is TGTGCCAGCAGTTTTATGGGACAGGGGTCGGAAGAGACCCAGTACTTC. Its protein product is CASSFMGQGSEETQYF.

The V call is TRBV28, the J call TRBJ1-1; D is unclear. Germline-derived CDR1 and CDR2 are MDHEN and SYDVKM. CDR3 size: 15 residues. Trimming removed 2 bases from V and 0 bases from J, with 10 bases in between. The CDR3 DNA reads TGTGCCAGCAGTTTAAGGTCCCTTTTGAACACTGAAGCTTTCTTT. Translation: CASSLRSLLNTEAFF.

The gene calls are TRBV21-1 and TRBJ1-2; TRBD1 is the table's D call, not checked against the DNA. TRBV21-1 is classified as a pseudogene. The CDR3 contains 14 residues. CDR3 coding DNA: TGTGCCAGCAGCACTGGGACAGGGGGATATGGCTACACCTTC. The encoded protein is CASSTGTGGYGYTF.

The rearrangement joins TRBV7-2 to TRBJ2-1; D is perhaps TRBD2 (6 bases). V gave up 3 bases and J gave up 8 bases, with 17 bases separating them. Looked up from germline, CDR1 is SGHTA and CDR2 is FQGNSA. The CDR3 is 15 residues long. CDR3 in amino acids: CASSFRASEADEQFF. The CDR3 nucleotides read TGTGCCAGCAGCTTTCGGGCTAGCGAGGCGGATGAGCAGTTCTTC.

As concerns this clone: Other DNA sequences in this specimen translate into the identical CDR3. Written as DNA, the CDR3 is TGTGCCAGCAGCTTATCTAGCGGGGGGGCTTCAGATACGCAGTATTTT. It yields the protein CASSLSSGGASDTQYF. This chain connects TRBV7-3 to TRBJ2-3; 12 bases fit TRBD2. Trimming took 2 bases from V and 4 from J; bases not matched to a gene: 4. The CDR3 has 16 amino acids. Germline V gene sequence: CDR1 SGHTA, CDR2 FQGTGA.

A single count supports this clone. The chain joins TRBV11-2 to TRBJ1-2, with 8 nucleotides matching TRBD1. Germline assignment: CDR1 SGHAT and CDR2 FQNNGV. J gave up 4 bases and V 0 bases, and 7 bases lay outside the gene matches. The length of the CDR3 is 16 residues. CDR3 coding DNA: TGTGCCAGCAGCTTAGATATAACAGGGGGGGCCTATGGCTACACCTTC. Protein: CASSLDITGGAYGYTF.

The chain employs TRBV4-1 and TRBJ1-5, with 9 bases identical to TRBD1. Germline V gene data show CDR1 as MGHRA and CDR2 as YSYEKL. The CDR3 is 16 amino acids. Trimming cost V 0 bases and J 4 bases; bases outside gene matches: 4. CDR3 sequence reads: CASSQEPGQGNQPQHF. Written as DNA, the CDR3 is TGCGCCAGCAGCCAAGAACCGGGACAGGGAAATCAGCCCCAGCATTTT.

J is TRBJ2-1 and V is TRBV9; TRBD2 might be the D (5 bases). V was pared by 0 bases and J by 3 bases, with 25 bases between. Germline CDR1 and CDR2: SGDLS and YYNGEE. This CDR3 is 20 amino acids long. The CDR3 sequence: CASSVALNPTAANVYNEQFF. The CDR3 bases are TGTGCCAGCAGCGTAGCCCTAAACCCCACAGCGGCCAACGTCTACAATGAGCAGTTCTTC.

V is TRBV10-1 and J is TRBJ2-3; D remains unclear. This CDR3 comprises 15 residues. Between the trimmed V and J ends, which lost 0 bases and 0 bases, there was a span of 7 bases. Germline V gene lookup returns CDR1 WNHNN and CDR2 SYGVQD (reference sequence). The CDR3 sequence: CASSESGRSTDTQYF. The CDR3 DNA sequence: TGCGCCAGCAGTGAGTCAGGCAGGAGCACAGATACGCAGTATTTT.